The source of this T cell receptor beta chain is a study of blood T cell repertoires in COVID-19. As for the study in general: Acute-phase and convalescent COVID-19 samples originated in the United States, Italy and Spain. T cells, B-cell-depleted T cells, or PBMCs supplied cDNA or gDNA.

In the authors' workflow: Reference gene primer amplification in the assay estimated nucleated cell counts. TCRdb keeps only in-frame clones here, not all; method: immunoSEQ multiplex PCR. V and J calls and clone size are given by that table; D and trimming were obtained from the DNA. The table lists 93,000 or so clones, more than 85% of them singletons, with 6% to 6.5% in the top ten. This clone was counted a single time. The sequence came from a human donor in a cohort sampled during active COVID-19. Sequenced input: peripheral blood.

CDR3 protein: CASSFRTERSPGELFF. DNA for the CDR3: TGTGCCAGCAGTTTCAGGACAGAGAGGTCCCCGGGGGAGCTGTTTTTT. The chain is built from TRBV28 and TRBJ2-2; D possibly corresponds to TRBD1 (6 bases). Germline assignment: CDR1 MDHEN and CDR2 SYDVKM. The V gene lost 3 bases and the J gene lost 8 bases, with 19 bases spanning the gap. The length of the CDR3 is 16 residues.